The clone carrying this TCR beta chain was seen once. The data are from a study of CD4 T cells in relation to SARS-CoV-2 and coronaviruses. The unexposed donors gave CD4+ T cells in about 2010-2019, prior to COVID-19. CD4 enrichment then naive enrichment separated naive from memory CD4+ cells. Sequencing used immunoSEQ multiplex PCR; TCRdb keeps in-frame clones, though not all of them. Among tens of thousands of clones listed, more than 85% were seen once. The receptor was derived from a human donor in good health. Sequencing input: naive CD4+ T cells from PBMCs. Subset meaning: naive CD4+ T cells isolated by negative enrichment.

CDR3 coding DNA: TGTGCCACCAGTGATTTCCCGGGACAGGGGGCTGGGGCCAACGTCCTGACTTTC. Translation: CATSDFPGQGAGANVLTF. The rearrangement links TRBV24-1 to TRBJ2-6; 11 nucleotides match TRBD1. Germline CDR1 KGHDR, CDR2 SFDVKD. V lost 1 base to trimming and J lost 2 bases; unmatched junction nucleotides: 3. The CDR3 is 18 residues long.